This passage covers 15 T cell receptor beta chains from one sample sequenced in a study of beta chain features in type 1 diabetes. Expressed TCRB transcripts were sequenced, since all the RNA that had been isolated was reverse transcribed. This table comes from immunoSEQ multiplex PCR, and its TCRdb copy is limited to in-frame clones, with some not included. This table holds roughly 400,000 clones, about 15% found once. Sequencing input: naive CD4+ T cells from blood. These receptors came from a man aged 30-40 years in good health.

The V and J genes are TRBV4-3 and TRBJ2-3; 10 bases are a match to TRBD1. The V segment lost 3 bases and the J segment 4 bases; nucleotides outside the gene matches: 10. The CDR3 is made up of 17 amino acids. Germline CDR1 reads LGHNA; CDR2 reads YSLEER. DNA of the CDR3: TGCGCCAGCAGCCAGGCCCGGGGACAGGGGTGGGCAGATACGCAGTATTTT. Encoded protein: CASSQARGQGWADTQYF.

The CDR3 coding sequence is TGTGCCAGCAGCCAGGGACTAGCGGAAGATACGCAGTATTTT. Encoded protein: CASSQGLAEDTQYF. The V and J genes are TRBV4-2 and TRBJ2-3; the match to TRBD2 covers 11 bases. Trimming cost V 3 bases and J 5 bases; bases outside gene matches: 1. This CDR3 is 14 amino acids long. The germline gives CDR1 LGHNA, CDR2 YNFKEQ.

The sample holds a few counts of this clone. This chain joins TRBV30 and TRBJ1-1; D ambiguous. This CDR3 contains 14 residues. Trimming left V 1 base short and J 3 bases short, with 12 bases between. Per germline, CDR1 GTSNPN and CDR2 SVGIG (reference sequence). CDR3 bases: TGTGCCTGGAGTGCAGATGTCCGGCACACTGAAGCTTTCTTT. Its protein is CAWSADVRHTEAFF.

CDR3 sequence (DNA): TGTGCCAGCAGCTTAGTCGGCTATGGCTATTCGGACGAGCAGTACTTC. It codes for CASSLVGYGYSDEQYF. This sequence joins TRBV11-2 and TRBJ2-7; D remains unclear. Germline loops: CDR1 SGHAT, CDR2 FQNNGV. Between the trimmed V and J ends, which lost 1 base and 5 bases, there was a span of 18 bases. The CDR3 length is 16 residues. Supplemented by reference TRBV11-2 and TRBJ2-7, the full variable domain reads EAGVAQSPRYKIIEKRQSVAFWCNPISGHATLYWYQQILGQGPKLLIQFQNNGVVDDSQLPKDRFSAERLKGVDSTLKIQPAKLEDSAVYLCASSLVGYGYSDEQYFGPGTRLTVT.

This clone was seen a handful of times. CDR3 DNA: TGCGCCAGCAGCCAAGGGGACGGGTATGGCTACACCTTC. Its protein is CASSQGDGYGYTF. The rearrangement joins TRBV4-3 to TRBJ1-2; possible D gene TRBD1, 5 bases. Looked up from germline, CDR1 is LGHNA and CDR2 is YSLEER. This CDR3 region has 13 residues. Trimming shortened V by 1 base and J by 5 bases, and 8 bases separated the two germline ends.

This clone showed up just a few times. The V call is TRBV2, the J call TRBJ1-3; 7 bases match TRBD1. Trimming at V came to 4 bases and at J to 8 bases, leaving 11 bases not matched to a gene. The CDR3 totals 15 residues. Germline V gene sequence: CDR1 SNHLY, CDR2 FYNNEI. Here the CDR3 reads CASSVDRAGSDTIYF. DNA of the CDR3: TGTGCCAGCAGTGTCGACAGGGCCGGGAGTGACACCATATATTTT.

The V call is TRBV14, the J call TRBJ2-7; the match to TRBD1 covers 8 bases. V shed 9 bases, J shed 1 base, and the junction held 5 bases outside the gene matches. CDR3 length: 13 residues. CDR1 SGHDN and CDR2 FVKESK come from the germline V gene. The CDR3 sequence: CARWRQGSYEQYV. In nucleotides, the CDR3 is TGTGCCAGGTGGCGACAGGGGTCCTACGAGCAGTACGTC.

This clone was found a few times. The rearrangement uses TRBV29-1 and TRBJ2-2; 9 bases align to TRBD2. The CDR3 is made up of 15 amino acids. The V and J ends lost 7 bases and 2 bases, in that order; junction bases with no gene match: 8. Germline CDR1 is SQVTM and CDR2 is ANQGSEA. CDR3 DNA sequence: TGCAGCGCTCTGACTAGCGGAATTAACACCGGGGAGCTGTTTTTT. Encoded protein: CSALTSGINTGELFF.

The table lists this clone with a few counts. This chain joins TRBV7-9 and TRBJ2-3; TRBD1 matches at 10 bases. The V segment lost 5 bases and the J segment 1 base; nucleotides outside the gene matches: 3. Germline assignment: CDR1 SEHNR and CDR2 FQNEAQ (reference sequence). The CDR3 consists of 15 residues. In nucleotides, the CDR3 is TGTGCCAGCAGCCATGGACAGGGGGGCACAGATACGCAGTATTTT. This translates into CASSHGQGGTDTQYF.

The V gene is TRBV15, the J gene TRBJ2-1; 7 nucleotides match TRBD1. The V and J ends lost 2 bases and 3 bases, in that order; junction bases with no gene match: 1. Germline V gene data show CDR1 as LNHNV and CDR2 as YYDKDF (reference sequence). The CDR3 spans 14 residues. The CDR3 reads CATSRNRGYNEQFF. CDR3 sequence (DNA): TGTGCCACCAGCAGAAACAGGGGCTACAATGAGCAGTTCTTC.

This clone appeared a few times. The V call is TRBV2, the J call TRBJ2-3; 7 bases agree with TRBD1. The CDR3 contains 15 residues. Germline V gives CDR1 SNHLY, CDR2 FYNNEI. With V trimmed by 2 bases and J by 6 bases, 8 bases remained unmatched. The CDR3 DNA follows: TGTGCCAGCAGTGAACAGGGGGTCCGTACCGATACGCAGTATTTT. Translated: CASSEQGVRTDTQYF.

This clone was counted between two and nine times. The rearrangement joins TRBV7-9 to TRBJ2-7; TRBD2 agrees at 11 bases. This CDR3 is built from 17 residues. Losses at the gene ends were 0 bases for V and 3 bases for J; bases not matched to a gene: 7. Germline V lookup: CDR1 SEHNR, CDR2 FQNEAQ (reference sequence). CDR3 sequence: CASSLATSGILYYEQYV. DNA of the CDR3: TGTGCCAGCAGCTTAGCGACTAGCGGGATACTATACTACGAGCAGTACGTC.

This clone was seen a handful of times. The chain has TRBV5-1 and TRBJ2-5; D is uncertain. The germline V gene has CDR1 SGHRS and CDR2 YFSETQ. The CDR3 has 11 residues. V lost 5 bases to trimming and J lost 0 bases, with 2 bases between them. In DNA, the CDR3 is TGCGCCAGCAGAAACCAAGAGACCCAGTACTTC. It yields the protein CASRNQETQYF.

This clone was counted a few times. The DNA of the CDR3 is TGTGCCAGCAGCTCTGGACGGACTCTCTACGAGCAGTACGTC. This sequence encodes CASSSGRTLYEQYV. The V call is TRBV7-2, the J call TRBJ2-7; possibly TRBD2 for D (5 bases). Trimming cost V 4 bases and J 3 bases, with 13 bases left between them. Per the germline V gene, CDR1 is SGHTA and CDR2 is FQGNSA. The CDR3 runs to 14 residues.

Note on this clone: Other DNA sequences in the sample encode the same CDR3. V gene TRBV29-1 combines with J gene TRBJ1-1, with a weak D call TRBD1 (6 bases). This CDR3 has 12 residues. Trimming stripped 5 bases from V and 0 bases from J, with 7 bases between. CDR1 and CDR2 from the germline V gene are SQVTM and ANQGSEA. The CDR3 region is CSVTGMNTEAFF. The DNA for the CDR3 is TGCAGCGTTACAGGGATGAACACTGAAGCTTTCTTT.